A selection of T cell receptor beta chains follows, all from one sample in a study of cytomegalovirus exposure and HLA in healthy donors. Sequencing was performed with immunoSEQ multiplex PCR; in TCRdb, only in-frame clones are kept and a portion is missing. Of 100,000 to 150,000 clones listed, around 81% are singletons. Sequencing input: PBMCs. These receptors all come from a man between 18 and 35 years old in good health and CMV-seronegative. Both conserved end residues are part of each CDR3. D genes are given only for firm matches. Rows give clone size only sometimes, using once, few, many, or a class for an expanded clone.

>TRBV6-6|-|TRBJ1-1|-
CASSYGLTEAFF
TGTGCCAGCAGTTACGGACTGACTGAAGCTTTCTTT
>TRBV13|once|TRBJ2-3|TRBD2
CASSIDVAGGSTDTQYF
TGTGCCAGCAGCATCGACGTAGCGGGGGGAAGCACAGATACGCAGTATTTT
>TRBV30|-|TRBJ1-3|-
CAWSVIGVSGNTIYF
TGTGCCTGGAGTGTAATCGGGGTCTCTGGAAACACCATATATTTT
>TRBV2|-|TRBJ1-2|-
CASSKEPSANYGYTF
TGTGCCAGCAGTAAAGAGCCCTCGGCTAACTATGGCTACACCTTC
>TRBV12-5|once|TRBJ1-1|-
CASGSTGGSTEAFF
TGTGCTAGTGGTTCTACTGGCGGATCCACTGAAGCTTTCTTT
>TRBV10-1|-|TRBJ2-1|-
CASSESGFQGTDEQFF
TGCGCCAGCAGTGAGTCGGGGTTTCAGGGTACGGATGAGCAGTTCTTC
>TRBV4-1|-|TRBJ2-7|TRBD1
CASSPKGDRLYEQYF
TGCGCCAGCAGCCCAAAAGGGGACAGGTTGTACGAGCAGTACTTC
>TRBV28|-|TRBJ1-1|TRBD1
CASSARQGWNTEAFF
TGTGCCAGCAGTGCCCGACAGGGTTGGAACACTGAAGCTTTCTTT
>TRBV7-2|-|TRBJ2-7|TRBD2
CASSRSSSGGVTYEQYF
TGTGCCAGCAGCCGCAGTTCTAGCGGGGGGGTGACATACGAGCAGTACTTC
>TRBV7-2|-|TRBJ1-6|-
CASSLAPTASPLHF
TGTGCCAGCAGCTTAGCCCCAACAGCCTCACCCCTCCACTTT
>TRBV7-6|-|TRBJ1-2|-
CASSLGQKYGYTF
TGTGCCAGCAGCCTCGGACAGAAGTATGGCTACACCTTC
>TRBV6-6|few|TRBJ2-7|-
CASSSSRVPEGEQYF
TGTGCCAGCAGTTCCTCGAGGGTGCCAGAGGGAGAGCAGTACTTC
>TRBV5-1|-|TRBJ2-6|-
CASSLVLGPGTGANVLTF
TGCGCCAGCAGCTTGGTGTTGGGTCCAGGGACTGGGGCCAACGTCCTGACTTTC
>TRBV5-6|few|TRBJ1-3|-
CASSLGFVGGSAIYF
TGTGCCAGCAGCTTGGGGTTTGTTGGTGGGAGCGCCATATATTTT
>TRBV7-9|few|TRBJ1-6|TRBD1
CASSPDWDRGNSPLHF
TGTGCCAGCAGCCCGGACTGGGACAGGGGAAATTCACCCCTCCACTTT
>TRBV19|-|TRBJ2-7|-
CASSPVSYEQYF
TGTGCCAGTAGTCCCGTCTCCTACGAGCAGTACTTC
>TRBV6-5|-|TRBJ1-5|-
CASTKSRGQPQHF
TGTGCCAGCACTAAAAGTCGGGGACAGCCCCAGCATTTT
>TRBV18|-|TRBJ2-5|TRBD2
CASSKNSGDQETQYF
TGTGCCAGCTCAAAGAATAGCGGGGACCAAGAGACCCAGTACTTC
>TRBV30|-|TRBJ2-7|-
CAWSVTGGYEQYF
TGTGCCTGGAGTGTAACTGGAGGCTACGAGCAGTACTTC
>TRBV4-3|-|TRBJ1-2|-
CASSQDFLEGYTF
TGCGCCAGCAGCCAAGATTTTCTCGAGGGCTACACCTTC
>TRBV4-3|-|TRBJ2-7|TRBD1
CASSQDWDSTYEQYF
TGCGCCAGCAGCCAAGACTGGGACAGCACCTACGAGCAGTACTTC
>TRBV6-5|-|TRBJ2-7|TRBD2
CASSYYPTSGPYEQYF
TGTGCCAGCAGTTACTACCCGACTAGCGGCCCCTACGAGCAGTACTTC
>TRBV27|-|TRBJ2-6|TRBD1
CASSRGQQFLSGANVLTF
TGTGCCAGCAGTAGGGGACAGCAATTCCTCTCTGGGGCCAACGTCCTGACTTTC
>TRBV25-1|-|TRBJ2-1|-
CASSVKYNEQFF
TGTGCCAGCAGTGTAAAATACAATGAGCAGTTCTTC
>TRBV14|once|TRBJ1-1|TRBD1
CASSRNRQGLLNTEAFF
TGTGCCAGCAGCCGAAATCGACAGGGGCTTTTGAACACTGAAGCTTTCTTT
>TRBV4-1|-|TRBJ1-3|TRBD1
CASSQTEGAAGNTIYF
TGCGCCAGCAGCCAGACGGAGGGGGCGGCGGGAAACACCATATATTTT
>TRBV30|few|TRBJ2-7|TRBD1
CAWRTRTGDYEQYF
TGTGCCTGGCGTACACGGACAGGGGACTACGAGCAGTACTTC
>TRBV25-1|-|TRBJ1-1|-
CASSERGRAREAFF
TGTGCCAGCAGTGAACGCGGCAGGGCCCGAGAAGCTTTCTTT
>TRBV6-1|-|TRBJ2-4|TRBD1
CASREGAAENIQYF
TGTGCCAGCAGAGAGGGGGCAGCCGAAAACATTCAGTACTTC
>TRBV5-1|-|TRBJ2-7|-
CASSMHRAVDPEQYF
TGCGCCAGCAGCATGCACAGGGCGGTCGACCCCGAGCAGTACTTC
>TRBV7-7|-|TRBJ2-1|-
CASSLTEGSYNEQFF
TGTGCTAGCAGCTTAACTGAGGGTTCCTACAATGAGCAGTTCTTC
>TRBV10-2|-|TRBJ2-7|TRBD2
CASKLGGTSYEQYF
TGCGCCAGCAAACTCGGGGGGACCTCCTACGAGCAGTACTTC
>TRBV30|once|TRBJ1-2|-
CAWRELRGDYGYTF
TGTGCCTGGAGGGAATTAAGAGGCGACTATGGCTACACCTTC
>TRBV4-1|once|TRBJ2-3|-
CASSQDRGYTDTQYF
TGCGCCAGCAGCCAAGATCGGGGATACACAGATACGCAGTATTTT
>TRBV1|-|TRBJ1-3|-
CTSSHYGVGGNTIYF
TGCACCAGCAGCCACTACGGAGTTGGTGGAAACACCATATATTTT
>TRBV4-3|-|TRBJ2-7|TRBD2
CASSQETSGGDYEQYF
TGCGCCAGCAGCCAAGAGACTAGCGGGGGTGACTACGAGCAGTACTTC
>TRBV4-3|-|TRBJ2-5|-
CASSQDSRKETQYF
TGCGCCAGCAGCCAAGACTCTAGGAAAGAGACCCAGTACTTC
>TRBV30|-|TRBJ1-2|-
CACRSTPNYGYTF
TGTGCCTGCCGCAGTACACCTAACTATGGCTACACCTTC